This T cell receptor beta chain emerged from a study of CD8+ T cells in alopecia areata. Study at large: Twice a day, 5 to 10 mg of oral tofacitinib was administered to treated patients.

Noted treatment: oral pan-JAK inhibitor, 5-10 mg twice daily. Study-level points and caveats: Given one nonresponder, whether baseline CD8+ expansion relates to response remains uncertain. Among the top 100, expanded CD8+ clones were significantly decreased by tofacitinib, as was scalp clonality. Sharing of TCRs across patients appeared less clear than in mice, possibly for HLA-related reasons.

RNA, once extracted, was reverse transcribed into cDNA for use as the sequencing template. Method: immunoSEQ multiplex PCR; TCRdb's copy keeps in-frame clones and lacks some. Of 140,000 to 150,000 clones listed, about 59% are singletons. This clone has more than one count but fewer than ten. Antigen unknown. The germline V gene encodes CDR1 MGHDK and CDR2 SYGVNS. The CDR3 contains 14 residues. V shed 0 bases and J shed 6 bases, with 9 bases lying between them. Sequences were derived from CD8+ T cells sorted from blood, sampled at week 4, from a patient treated with tofacitinib. The sequence came from a human donor with alopecia areata. J is TRBJ1-5 and V is TRBV25-1; D is unresolved. Here the CDR3 reads CASSEYEGGQPQHF. For the CDR3, the DNA is TGTGCCAGCAGTGAATATGAGGGAGGTCAGCCCCAGCATTTT.